The 19 T cell receptor beta chains in this list originate from one sample, sequenced in a study of T cell repertoires in cytomegalovirus infection. Their cognate antigens are unknown. TCRdb analysed the reads with MiXCR anew, one entry per CDR3 protein. The table shows some 120,000 distinct CDR3 sequences, with 10% occurring only once. The sequenced material came from PBMCs, sequenced either directly or after in vitro stimulation (not recorded which). The origin of the receptors is a human donor in good health (CMV status not recorded). Some clones in this sample may be carry-over from other donors' samples.

Of note for this clonotype: One end of the junction is discordant with germline, which a read error may explain. This chain uses TRBV7-7 with TRBJ2-5; D is ambiguous. The CDR3 has 13 amino acids. Germline lookup yields CDR1 SSHAT and CDR2 FNYEAQ (reference sequence). The CDR3 protein is CASSQAYQETQYF. CDR3 nucleotide sequence: TGTGCTAGCAGCCAGGCGTACCAAGAGACCCAGTACTTC.

In this sample, this clonotype turned up a few times. This chain uses TRBV6-6 with TRBJ2-5, with a possible D match to TRBD1 (6 bases). CDR3 size: 15 residues. V lost 5 bases, J lost 4 bases, and 17 bases lay in between. Germline V gene data show CDR1 as MNHNY and CDR2 as SVGAGI (reference sequence). The CDR3 protein is CASSDPGQSSETQYF. In nucleotides, the CDR3 is TGTGCCAGCAGTGATCCGGGACAATCTTCAGAGACCCAGTACTTC.

This clonotype was counted only a few times. The J gene is TRBJ2-7, the V gene TRBV5-4, with D perhaps TRBD1 or TRBD2 (6 bases each). The germline V and J ends were trimmed by 4 bases and 6 bases, with 20 bases remaining between them. Germline V gives CDR1 SGHNT, CDR2 YYREEE (reference sequence). This CDR3 has 15 amino acids. The CDR3 reads CASSLGGKAFGEQYV. CDR3 sequence (DNA): TGTGCCAGCAGCCTGGGGGGCAAAGCGTTCGGCGAGCAGTACGTC.

This clonotype was observed many times. This chain uses TRBV12-3 or TRBV12-4 with TRBJ1-1, with D tentatively TRBD1 (5 bases). V was pared by 2 bases and J by 1 base, with 11 bases between. This CDR3 spans 15 amino acids. CDR3 sequence: CASSLSGLKNTEAFF. Here the CDR3 DNA reads TGTGCCAGCAGTTTATCGGGACTGAAGAACACTGAAGCTTTCTTT.

Note on this clonotype: This may arise from a read error, as a much more abundant clone is one base away. V gene TRBV24-1 combines with J gene TRBJ2-7; the D gene could be TRBD1 or TRBD2 (5 bases each). The V gene's germline CDR1 is KGHDR and CDR2 SFDVKD. Deletions cut 8 bases from V and 4 bases from J, with 14 bases between. This CDR3 has 13 residues. CDR3 DNA sequence: TGTGCCACCAATGGGACCACTTCATACGAGCAGTACTTC. This gives the protein CATNGTTSYEQYF.

This clonotype was counted many times. This rearrangement joins TRBV7-2 to TRBJ2-7, with TRBD2 identical over 8 bases. CDR3 length equals 14 residues. Germline V gene lookup returns CDR1 SGHTA and CDR2 FQGNSA. After removal of 6 bases from V and 3 bases from J, the junction contained 7 bases not matched to a gene. CDR3 sequence reads: CASRWDGGDYEQYV. Here the CDR3 DNA reads TGTGCCAGCAGATGGGACGGGGGGGACTACGAGCAGTACGTC.

This clonotype was detected many times. The rearrangement joins TRBV6-2 or TRBV6-3 to TRBJ1-4; the D gene is possibly TRBD1 (6 bases). The CDR3 contains 16 residues. V was clipped by 5 bases and J by 5 bases, with 18 bases between them. CDR1 and CDR2 from the germline V gene are MNHEY and SVGEGT. In DNA form, the CDR3 reads TGTGCCAGCAGTGGGGTATCGGGGGCGAAGAATGAAAAACTGTTTTTT. It yields the protein CASSGVSGAKNEKLFF.

This clonotype was counted many times. The chain combines TRBV4-1 with TRBJ2-3, with 7 positions matching TRBD1. This CDR3 has 15 amino acids. Per the germline V gene, CDR1 is MGHRA and CDR2 is YSYEKL. The trim removed 4 bases at V and 2 bases at J, leaving 6 bases unmatched. The CDR3 loop is CASSPMTGHTDTQYF. The CDR3, as DNA: TGCGCCAGCAGCCCAATGACAGGGCACACAGATACGCAGTATTTT.

This rearrangement joins TRBV20-1 to TRBJ1-1; D not resolved. Trimming removed 3 bases from V and 5 bases from J, with 10 bases in between. This CDR3 region has 12 residues. The germline CDR1 and CDR2 sequences are DFQATT and SNEGSKA (reference sequence). Written as DNA, the CDR3 is TGCAGTGCTAGCCCTGGGGTAACTGAAGCTTTCTTT. This codes for CSASPGVTEAFF.

This clonotype was recorded at least ten times. The gene calls are TRBV28 and TRBJ1-2; 9 bases agree with TRBD1. This CDR3 region has 14 residues. After removal of 7 bases from V and 5 bases from J, the junction contained 8 bases not matched to a gene. In germline, CDR1 is MDHEN, CDR2 SYDVKM. CDR3 sequence: CASTKQGAGYGYTF. The CDR3 region has the DNA TGTGCCAGCACAAAACAGGGGGCGGGATATGGCTACACCTTC.

This clonotype was observed at least ten times. The chain links TRBV7-2 to TRBJ1-1, with no clear D. This CDR3 has 14 residues. CDR1 and CDR2 (germline): SGHTA, FQGNSA. V dropped 5 bases and J dropped 2 bases, with 12 bases sitting between them. CDR3 amino acids: CASSPGNSNTEAFF. The CDR3 DNA reads as TGTGCCAGCAGCCCCGGGAATTCCAACACTGAAGCTTTCTTT.

In this sample, this clonotype turned up a few times. The CDR3 is CASSSRVSGNQPQHF. DNA of the CDR3: TGTGCCAGCAGTTCGCGGGTTTCTGGCAATCAGCCCCAGCATTTT. The chain carries TRBV28 and TRBJ1-5; no clear D. Trimming removed 4 bases from V and 2 bases from J, with 12 bases in between. Germline V gives CDR1 MDHEN, CDR2 SYDVKM. The CDR3 is 15 amino acids.

The chain links TRBV19 to TRBJ2-5; TRBD1 is a possible D gene (5 bases). Trimming cost V 5 bases and J 5 bases, with 9 bases left between them. Germline V gene data show CDR1 as LNHDA and CDR2 as SQIVND (reference sequence). The CDR3 runs 12 residues. CDR3 in amino acids: CASSPGRETQYF. For the CDR3, the DNA is TGTGCCAGTAGTCCAGGGCGGGAGACCCAGTACTTC. Combining the CDR3 with reference TRBV19 and TRBJ2-5 gives the whole variable domain DGGITQSPKYLFRKEGQNVTLSCEQNLNHDAMYWYRQDPGQGLRLIYYSQIVNDFQKGDIAEGYSVSREKKESFPLTVTSAQKNPTAFYLCASSPGRETQYFGPGTRLLVL.

There are many counts of this clonotype. The CDR3 sequence is CASSSPGAGGFYEQYF. In nucleotides, the CDR3 is TGTGCCAGCAGTTCCCCTGGGGCGGGAGGGTTTTACGAGCAGTACTTC. The rearrangement joins TRBV28 to TRBJ2-7; 9 bases are shared with TRBD2. Germline CDR1 and CDR2: MDHEN and SYDVKM. The V gene end was trimmed by 4 bases and the J gene end by 4 bases; junction bases not matched to a gene: 11. This CDR3 comprises 16 residues.

This clonotype has only a few counts. The chain combines TRBV7-2 with TRBJ1-3, with TRBD1 matching over 8 bases. This CDR3 contains 14 residues. The V gene end was trimmed by 6 bases and the J gene end by 4 bases; junction bases not matched to a gene: 5. Germline V gene lookup returns CDR1 SGHTA and CDR2 FQGNSA. The CDR3 here is CASRLDRGGNTIYF. The DNA for the CDR3 is TGTGCCAGCAGACTTGACAGGGGAGGAAACACCATATATTTT.

This clonotype has at least ten counts. The chain is built from TRBV12-5 and TRBJ1-1, with D possibly TRBD1 on 5 matching bases. Germline V gene data show CDR1 as LGHNT and CDR2 as FRNRAP. The CDR3 spans 17 residues. V lost 1 base, J lost 6 bases, and 21 bases lay in between. CDR3 nucleotide sequence: TGTGCTAGTGGTTTGGCTTCTACCGGGACGGCTCCGCCTGAAGCTTTCTTT. The encoded protein is CASGLASTGTAPPEAFF.

This clonotype came up many times. The chain couples TRBV6-1 to TRBJ2-1, with 9 bases aligning to TRBD1. V dropped 5 bases and J dropped 9; count of bases not matched to a gene: 8. This CDR3 has 14 residues. Germline V gene sequence: CDR1 MNHNS, CDR2 SASEGT. The CDR3 DNA follows: TGTGCCAGCAGTTTACCGGGACAGGGAACTGAGCAGTTCTTC. Encoded protein: CASSLPGQGTEQFF.

This chain connects TRBV6-5 to TRBJ2-4; 7 bases agree with TRBD2. In germline, CDR1 is MNHEY, CDR2 SVGAGI. After removal of 2 bases from V and 0 bases from J, the junction contained 7 bases not matched to a gene. The CDR3 length is 17 residues. The CDR3 sequence: CASSYTPAGVAKNIQYF. The DNA for the CDR3 is TGTGCCAGCAGTTACACCCCGGCGGGGGTAGCCAAAAACATTCAGTACTTC.

This clonotype has a handful of counts. The rearrangement joins TRBV4-1 to TRBJ2-3; a weak D match, TRBD2 (5 bases). The V gene lost 4 bases and the J gene lost 0 bases, with 17 bases spanning the gap. The germline CDR1 and CDR2 sequences are MGHRA and YSYEKL. CDR3 length: 17 amino acids. For the CDR3, the DNA is TGCGCCAGCAGCCGGACCCAGCTAGCTCCTAGCACAGATACGCAGTATTTT. Residues: CASSRTQLAPSTDTQYF.